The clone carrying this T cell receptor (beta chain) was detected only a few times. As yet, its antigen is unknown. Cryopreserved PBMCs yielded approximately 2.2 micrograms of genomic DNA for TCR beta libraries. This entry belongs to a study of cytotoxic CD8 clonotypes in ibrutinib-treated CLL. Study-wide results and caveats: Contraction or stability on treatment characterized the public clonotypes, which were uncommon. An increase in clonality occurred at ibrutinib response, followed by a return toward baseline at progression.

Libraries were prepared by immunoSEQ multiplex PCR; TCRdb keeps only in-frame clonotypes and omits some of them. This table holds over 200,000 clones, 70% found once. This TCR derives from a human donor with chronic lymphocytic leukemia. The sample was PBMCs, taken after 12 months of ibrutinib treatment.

CDR3 DNA sequence: TGTGCCTGGAACCAGGGGGCTAAGGACACCGGGGAGCTGTTTTTT. Encoded protein: CAWNQGAKDTGELFF. The genes are TRBV30 and TRBJ2-2; TRBD1 matches at 8 bases. The germline CDR1 and CDR2 sequences are GTSNPN and SVGIG (reference sequence). With 4 bases clipped from V and 3 bases from J, the junction kept 7 bases outside the gene matches. This CDR3 region has 15 residues.